This T cell receptor beta chain originates from a study of T cell clonotyping in hematopoietic cell transplantation (dated by TCRdb to the early 2020s). Broadly, across the study: Recipient samples taken before transplant were obtained following cytoreduction. Recruitment of patients was conducted between late 2015 and early 2017, and follow-up was continued until late 2020 or death. The study collected more than 120 blood samples from under 45 consecutive transplant recipients and their related donors.

This clone was seen a handful of times. Its antigen is unknown. No base-level quality is on record; no much larger clone is a single base apart. Results the study describes overall, beyond this receptor: Recipient repertoires showed only a small fraction of overlap with donor repertoires, and over 97% appeared de novo at the given depth. The sample size was limited, and because cells were not sorted, the contributions of CD4 and CD8 repertoires could not be separated. After transplant, TCR diversity in recipients dropped, and pathologically expanded clonotypes increased progressively from day 30 to day 180. Inverse Simpson Index values from donors and from recipients before transplant predicted broader TCR repertoire diversity after transplant.

The sample's time point label is to be understood as: recipient sample about 28 days before transplant, after cytoreduction. Recipient blood was collected about 28 days before transplant and at days 30, 100 and 180 after transplant. Nuclei Lysis Solution was used to extract genomic DNA from fresh or cryopreserved unfractionated peripheral blood mononuclear cells. With the immunoSEQ assay, which is a bias-controlled multiplex PCR relying on V- and J-specific primers, TCR beta CDR3 regions were amplified from genomic DNA. A proprietary barcode and Illumina adapter sequences were added to the CDR3 amplicons in a second PCR step. An Illumina MiSeq instrument was used for sequencing of the CDR3 libraries. The original pipeline was this. immunoSEQ Analyzer 3.0 was used for export and quality control, with R Bioconductor and Immunarch used for downstream analyses. Only productive rearrangements within the normalized downsampled data set were used in the calculation of repertoire metrics. Clonotypes larger than 5 templates in the normalized cohort were defined as pathologically expanded. The Inverse Simpson Index served as the measure of repertoire diversity. The non-normalized data set was used for CMV-specificity analyses so that all clonotypes could be captured. TCRdb provides this immuneACCESS table in a form limited to in-frame rearrangements. Some clones are lacking; in checked studies, under half of them reflect an unresolved V gene, and why the rest are absent is not known. The DNA gave D and trimming, while V, J and clone size come from that table. This sample gives some 45,000 clones in total; approximately 78% of them show up just once. The leading ten clones occupy around 5.3% of the sample.

In the germline V gene (reference sequence), CDR1 corresponds to DFQATT and CDR2 to SNEGSKA. Its CDR3 holds 11 amino acids, cysteine through phenylalanine. CDR3 DNA only is kept here, 33 bases in frame from base 1. A distance of 11 bases separates the germline ends of V and J, which lose 3 bases and 9 bases respectively. The clonotype was recovered from a man aged 55-75 years with myelodysplastic syndrome. Some clones in this sample may be carry-over from other donors' samples. The V gene is TRBV20-1 and the J gene is TRBJ1-2, with an unclear D gene assignment. Source: peripheral blood mononuclear cells, taken before stem cell transplant. The nucleotide sequence is given as TGCAGTGCTAGGGTGGGTCCGAGCTACACCTTC. Its protein reads: CSARVGPSYTF.